The 28 T cell receptor beta chains reported below all come from one sample, sequenced in a study of control samples from healthy donors and cancer patients. The protocol was immunoSEQ multiplex PCR, while the TCRdb copy is restricted to in-frame clones and leaves out a portion. The sample has 100,000 or so clones; roughly 83% are singletons. The sample taken for sequencing was blood. All receptors come from a woman aged 25-40 years in good health.

This sequence joins TRBV5-1 and TRBJ1-1, with D hard to call. The CDR3 totals 15 residues. Germline V gene data show CDR1 as SGHRS and CDR2 as YFSETQ. V lost 0 bases and J lost 1, with 10 bases in between. The CDR3: CASSLDDATNTEAFF. CDR3 DNA sequence: TGCGCCAGCAGCTTGGACGACGCGACGAACACTGAAGCTTTCTTT.

The genes are TRBV7-2 and TRBJ2-2; D might be TRBD2 (5 bases). Germline values: CDR1 SGHTA, CDR2 FQGNSA. V was pared by 2 bases and J by 2 bases, with 21 bases between. The CDR3 is made up of 19 amino acids. CDR3 region: CASSLTAPVGLVNTGELFF. The CDR3 DNA is TGTGCCAGCAGCTTAACCGCCCCTGTCGGACTCGTCAACACCGGGGAGCTGTTTTTT.

V is TRBV18 and J is TRBJ2-3; 9 bases align to TRBD1. Losses at the gene ends were 6 bases for V and 4 bases for J; bases not matched to a gene: 8. In germline, CDR1 is KGHSH, CDR2 LQKENI. The CDR3 is 15 residues long. In nucleotides, the CDR3 is TGTGCCAGCTCCCAGGGGACAGGGAGCCCAGATACGCAGTATTTT. Its translation is CASSQGTGSPDTQYF.

CDR3 residues: CASSQGLGGLGYTF. CDR3 coding DNA: TGTGCCAGCAGCCAAGGCTTAGGGGGTCTTGGCTACACCTTC. The chain combines TRBV11-2 with TRBJ1-2; a possible D gene is TRBD1 (6 bases). This CDR3 contains 14 residues. In germline, CDR1 is SGHAT, CDR2 FQNNGV. V was clipped by 5 bases and J by 7 bases, with 17 bases between them.

The genes are TRBV3-1 (or the pseudogene TRBV3-2) and TRBJ1-6, with D possibly being TRBD1 (6 bases). Trimming cost V 5 bases and J 10 bases, with 18 bases left between them. CDR3 length equals 15 residues. Germline values: CDR1 LGHDT, CDR2 YNNKEL (reference sequence). CDR3 sequence: CASSTPRGAGSPLHF. The DNA of the CDR3 is TGTGCCAGCAGCACCCCCAGGGGAGCAGGATCACCCCTCCACTTT.

The J gene is TRBJ1-1, the V gene TRBV10-1; D remains unclear. The V end was cut by 5 bases, the J end by 3 bases, with 10 bases between. The germline CDR1 and CDR2 sequences are WNHNN and SYGVQD (reference sequence). This CDR3 comprises 13 residues. The CDR3 sequence is CASSRGRDTEAFF. Written as DNA, the CDR3 is TGCGCCAGCAGTCGGGGTAGGGACACTGAAGCTTTCTTT.

V gene TRBV3-1 (or the pseudogene TRBV3-2) combines with J gene TRBJ2-5, with 13 bases identical to TRBD2. J lost 6 bases, V lost 4 bases, and 11 bases had no gene match. The CDR3 loop spans 17 amino acids. Germline CDR1 LGHDT, CDR2 YNNKEL (reference sequence). CDR3 amino acids: CASSLTSGGDYRQTQYF. As DNA, the CDR3 is TGTGCCAGCAGCCTAACTAGCGGGGGGGATTATAGACAGACCCAGTACTTC.

The chain joins TRBV30 to TRBJ1-1; 7 bases map to TRBD1. The CDR3 consists of 14 residues. Germline CDR1 reads GTSNPN; CDR2 reads SVGIG (reference sequence). The V gene end was trimmed by 2 bases and the J gene end by 4 bases; junction bases not matched to a gene: 7. The CDR3 spells CAWSIGTVGTEAFF. In DNA, the CDR3 is TGTGCCTGGAGTATCGGGACAGTGGGCACTGAAGCTTTCTTT.

This chain links TRBV6-1 with TRBJ2-1, with 10 bases matching TRBD1. The V segment lost 4 bases and the J segment 0 bases; nucleotides outside the gene matches: 6. This CDR3 region has 17 residues. Germline lookup yields CDR1 MNHNS and CDR2 SASEGT. The CDR3 is CASSGEGQGSSYNEQFF. Here the CDR3 DNA reads TGTGCCAGCAGTGGGGAGGGACAGGGGAGCTCCTACAATGAGCAGTTCTTC.

Only a few counts were recorded for this clone. This chain joins TRBV10-3 and TRBJ2-5; D is tentatively TRBD1 or TRBD2 (5 bases each). The CDR3 extends over 14 amino acids. The germline gives CDR1 ENHRY, CDR2 SYGVKD. V was clipped by 5 bases and J by 1 base, with 11 bases between them. The CDR3, as DNA: TGTGCCATCAGTACCGACAGCGGCCAAGAGACCCAGTACTTC. Its translation: CAISTDSGQETQYF.

CDR3 DNA: TGTGCCAGCAGTTTAAGACCCGTGGGAGTCGGGGAGCTGTTTTTT. Translation gives CASSLRPVGVGELFF. The rearrangement links TRBV27 to TRBJ2-2; tentative D call: TRBD2 (5 bases). CDR3 length equals 15 residues. Germline V gene sequence: CDR1 MNHEY, CDR2 SMNVEV (reference sequence). V was cut by 2 bases and J by 7 bases, with 14 bases left in between.

The J gene is TRBJ2-3, the V gene TRBV5-1, with 9 bases lining up with TRBD2. Per germline, CDR1 SGHRS and CDR2 YFSETQ. V shed 5 bases and J 6 bases; nucleotides not matched to a gene: 7. The CDR3 totals 14 residues. CDR3 sequence reads: CASRRTGTSDTQYF. The CDR3 bases are TGCGCCAGCAGACGAACCGGGACTAGCGATACGCAGTATTTT.

The chain has TRBV5-4 and TRBJ2-5; 8 nucleotides align to TRBD1. This CDR3 comprises 15 residues. Germline CDR1 and CDR2: SGHNT and YYREEE (reference sequence). After removal of 4 bases from V and 5 bases from J, the junction contained 10 bases not matched to a gene. This CDR3 reads CASSLGQGGRETQYF. In DNA form, the CDR3 reads TGTGCCAGCAGCCTTGGACAGGGCGGACGGGAGACCCAGTACTTC.

The chain has TRBV18 and TRBJ2-3; a weak D match, TRBD2 (6 bases). Trimming removed 0 bases at V and 6 bases at J, with 7 bases between. The germline V gene encodes CDR1 KGHSH and CDR2 LQKENI. This CDR3 contains 13 residues. The CDR3 loop is CASSPPAGDTQYF. CDR3 bases: TGTGCCAGCTCACCACCGGCGGGGGATACGCAGTATTTT.

The rearrangement uses TRBV25-1 and TRBJ1-3, with D uncertain. The germline V gene encodes CDR1 MGHDK and CDR2 SYGVNS. CDR3 length: 11 residues. Trimming took 8 bases from V and 4 from J, leaving 6 bases between them. For the CDR3, the DNA is TGTGCCAGCGGATTCGGAAACACCATATATTTT. It codes for CASGFGNTIYF.

Worth noting for this clone: Compared with germline, one end of the junction differs, possibly owing to a read error. The chain uses TRBV5-1 and TRBJ2-5, with 9 bases aligning to TRBD2. Looked up from germline, CDR1 is SGHRS and CDR2 is YFSETQ. The CDR3 runs to 14 residues. In DNA, the CDR3 is TGCGCCCGCAGCTTGGCGGGGGGGGAAGAGACCCAGTACTTC. Encoded protein: CARSLAGGEETQYF.

V gene TRBV5-1 combines with J gene TRBJ2-7; 10 bases line up with TRBD2. Trimming cost V 3 bases and J 2 bases; bases outside gene matches: 5. Per germline, CDR1 SGHRS and CDR2 YFSETQ. CDR3 length: 15 amino acids. The CDR3 reads CASSYLAGVPYEQYF. DNA of the CDR3: TGCGCCAGCAGCTATCTAGCGGGGGTCCCCTACGAGCAGTACTTC.

V gene TRBV5-1 combines with J gene TRBJ2-2, with a weak D call TRBD2 (6 bases). This CDR3 contains 16 residues. Trimming removed 4 bases at V and 0 bases at J, with 13 bases between. Germline V gives CDR1 SGHRS, CDR2 YFSETQ. The CDR3 nucleotides are TGCGCCAGCAGCCAGGCTCGGGGGTCGAACACCGGGGAGCTGTTTTTT. Translated: CASSQARGSNTGELFF.

The chain combines TRBV2 with TRBJ1-6; D perhaps matches TRBD1 (5 bases). Germline V gives CDR1 SNHLY, CDR2 FYNNEI. The CDR3 is 16 amino acids. The germline V and J ends were trimmed by 0 bases and 7 bases, with 13 bases remaining between them. The CDR3 DNA sequence: TGTGCCAGCAGTGAAGCAAGCACGGGGACGAATTCACCCCTCCACTTT. Residues: CASSEASTGTNSPLHF.

The chain joins TRBV29-1 to TRBJ1-2; 8 nucleotides agree with TRBD1. CDR3 length equals 15 residues. The junction had 7 bases not matched to a gene; V was cut back by 0 bases and J by 4 bases. The germline V gene has CDR1 SQVTM and CDR2 ANQGSEA. CDR3: CSVEDRGRGLYGYTF. The CDR3 region has the DNA TGCAGCGTTGAAGATCGAGGCAGGGGGCTCTATGGCTACACCTTC. Full variable domain (remainder filled in from reference TRBV29-1 and TRBJ1-2): SAVISQKPSRDICQRGTSLTIQCQVDSQVTMMFWYRQQPGQSLTLIATANQGSEATYESGFVIDKFPISRPNLTFSTLTVSNMSPEDSSIYLCSVEDRGRGLYGYTFGSGTRLTVV.

This clone was seen a few times. The chain couples TRBV3-1 (or the pseudogene TRBV3-2) to TRBJ2-1; D call uncertain. The V and J ends lost 1 base and 4 bases respectively, with 11 bases between them. From germline, CDR1 is LGHDT and CDR2 YNNKEL (reference sequence). The CDR3 has 15 amino acids. The CDR3, as DNA: TGTGCCAGCAGCCAAGCACCCGGTTCTTACAATGAGCAGTTCTTC. Its protein product is CASSQAPGSYNEQFF.

This rearrangement joins TRBV30 to TRBJ1-6; TRBD1 agrees at 11 bases. The CDR3 sequence is 15 residues long. The germline gives CDR1 GTSNPN, CDR2 SVGIG (reference sequence). J gave up 10 bases and V 3 bases, and 8 bases lay outside the gene matches. CDR3 protein: CAWSLPGTGGSPLHF. CDR3 coding DNA: TGTGCCTGGAGCCTACCTGGGACAGGGGGATCACCCCTCCACTTT.

V is TRBV10-3 and J is TRBJ2-5; 9 bases are a match to TRBD2. The CDR3 extends over 17 amino acids. The V gene end was trimmed by 0 bases and the J gene end by 1 base; junction bases not matched to a gene: 6. The germline V gene has CDR1 ENHRY and CDR2 SYGVKD. For the CDR3, the DNA is TGTGCCATCAGTGAGTCAACTAGCGGGTCGGGCCAAGAGACCCAGTACTTC. Residues: CAISESTSGSGQETQYF.

This chain joins TRBV4-3 and TRBJ2-1, with a weak D call TRBD1 (5 bases). V lost 0 bases and J lost 1, with 13 bases in between. CDR3 length: 17 amino acids. Germline V CDR1 and CDR2: LGHNA, YSLEER. The CDR3 DNA reads TGCGCCAGCAGCCAAGAGTCGACCCCAGGGTCCTACAATGAGCAGTTCTTC. This codes for CASSQESTPGSYNEQFF.

V and J are TRBV5-1 and TRBJ2-6; D unresolved. Germline CDR1 reads SGHRS; CDR2 reads YFSETQ. The V and J ends lost 7 bases and 2 bases respectively, with 10 bases between them. The length of the CDR3 is 14 residues. The CDR3 reads CASGVVTGANVLTF. The CDR3 nucleotides are TGCGCCAGCGGGGTGGTGACTGGGGCCAACGTCCTGACTTTC.

This clone came up a few times. The chain recombines TRBV4-3 with TRBJ1-4, with a weak D call TRBD1 (5 bases). CDR1 and CDR2 (germline): LGHNA, YSLEER. The CDR3 is 15 amino acids. The V gene lost 0 bases and the J gene lost 8 bases, with 13 bases spanning the gap. The CDR3 protein is CASSQEGRVREKLFF. In DNA form, the CDR3 reads TGCGCCAGCAGCCAAGAGGGCAGGGTCCGGGAAAAACTGTTTTTT.

This chain links TRBV19 with TRBJ1-5; 7 bases line up with TRBD1. The ends lost 4 bases at V and 4 bases at J; junction bases unmatched: 7. Germline CDR1 is LNHDA and CDR2 is SQIVND (reference sequence). The CDR3 extends over 15 amino acids. CDR3 sequence (DNA): TGTGCCAGTAGTACACGACAGGGCCCTAATCAGCCCCAGCATTTT. Its translation is CASSTRQGPNQPQHF.

This clone was seen a few times. This sequence joins TRBV6-2 or TRBV6-3 and TRBJ1-1, with D unclear. Trimming pared 4 bases from V and 1 base from J, leaving 10 bases between. CDR1 MNHEY and CDR2 SVGEGT come from the germline V gene. There are 14 residues in the CDR3. The CDR3 sequence is CASSSVTRNTEAFF. As DNA, the CDR3 is TGTGCCAGCAGTTCCGTGACAAGGAACACTGAAGCTTTCTTT.